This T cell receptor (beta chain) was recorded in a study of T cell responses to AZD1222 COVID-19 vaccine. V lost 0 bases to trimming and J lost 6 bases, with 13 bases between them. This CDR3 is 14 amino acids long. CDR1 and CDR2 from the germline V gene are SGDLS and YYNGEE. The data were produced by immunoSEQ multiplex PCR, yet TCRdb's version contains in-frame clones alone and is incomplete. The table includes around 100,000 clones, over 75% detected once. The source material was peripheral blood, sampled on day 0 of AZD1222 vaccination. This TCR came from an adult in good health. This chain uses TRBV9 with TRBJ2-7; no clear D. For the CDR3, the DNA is TGTGCCAGCAGCGTAGGAGGAGTGGGTTCCGAGCAGTACTTC. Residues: CASSVGGVGSEQYF.